Each of the 9 T cell receptor beta chains below was sequenced from the same sample in a study of T cell responses to AZD1222 COVID-19 vaccine. Clones were read by immunoSEQ multiplex PCR, and TCRdb kept only the in-frame ones, dropping some. This sample has fewer than 130,000 clones, with nearly 90% found just once. Source: peripheral blood, taken on day 0 of AZD1222 vaccination. The receptors were sampled from an adult in good health.

The chain is built from TRBV7-8 and TRBJ1-5, with D hard to call. Trimming pared 5 bases from V and 1 base from J, leaving 6 bases between. Germline V gene lookup returns CDR1 SGHVS and CDR2 FQNEAQ. The CDR3 loop spans 13 amino acids. CDR3 amino acids: CASSQTSNQPQHF. For the CDR3, the DNA is TGTGCCAGCAGCCAGACCAGCAATCAGCCCCAGCATTTT.

In its sample, this clone was seen once. The chain has TRBV28 and TRBJ2-3; D is possibly TRBD2 (6 bases). Trimming removed 8 bases from V and 7 bases from J, with 28 bases in between. CDR1 is MDHEN and CDR2 is SYDVKM in the germline V gene. The CDR3 totals 17 residues. CDR3 nucleotides: TGTGCCAGCTCACCGTGGGCCCGGGACTGGAAGGGATATACGCAGTATTTT. It is translated as CASSPWARDWKGYTQYF.

The V call is TRBV10-1, the J call TRBJ2-4; no firm D call. Germline V gene lookup returns CDR1 WNHNN and CDR2 SYGVQD (reference sequence). The CDR3 is made up of 9 amino acids. V dropped 10 bases and J dropped 15 bases, with 13 bases sitting between them. The CDR3 is CAIYIHRYF. CDR3 in DNA: TGCGCCATCTATATACACCGGTACTTC.

The chain carries TRBV28 and TRBJ1-3; TRBD1 matches 7 bases. Germline values: CDR1 MDHEN, CDR2 SYDVKM. The CDR3 contains 21 residues. The V gene end was trimmed by 6 bases and the J gene end by 0 bases; junction bases not matched to a gene: 23. CDR3 region: CASRGAGAGQLTESSGNTIYF. DNA for the CDR3: TGTGCCAGCAGGGGGGCTGGGGCGGGACAGTTAACAGAAAGCTCTGGAAACACCATATATTTT.

V gene TRBV7-6 combines with J gene TRBJ2-1, with TRBD1 identical over 8 bases. The germline V gene has CDR1 SGHVS and CDR2 FNYEAQ. The CDR3 runs 16 residues. The V and J ends lost 2 bases and 8 bases, in that order; junction bases with no gene match: 11. CDR3 sequence: CASSLILTGATHEQFF. The CDR3 DNA sequence: TGTGCCAGCAGCTTAATCCTGACAGGGGCTACCCATGAGCAGTTCTTC. The variable domain in full, completed from reference TRBV7-6 and TRBJ2-1, reads GAGVSQSPRYKVTKRGQDVALRCDPISGHVSLYWYRQALGQGPEFLTYFNYEAQQDKSGLPNDRFSAERPEGSISTLTIQRTEQRDSAMYRCASSLILTGATHEQFFGPGTRLTVL.

V and J are TRBV7-2 and TRBJ2-1; tentatively, D is TRBD1 (6 bases). CDR3 length: 14 residues. The V gene's germline CDR1 is SGHTA and CDR2 FQGNSA. V lost 5 bases to trimming and J lost 4 bases, with 12 bases between them. CDR3 DNA: TGTGCCAGCAGCCCCTGGACAGATTACAATGAGCAGTTCTTC. This encodes CASSPWTDYNEQFF.

This clone was seen just once. The same CDR3 can be traced to other DNA sequences in this sample. The rearrangement joins TRBV28 to TRBJ1-2, with D possibly TRBD1 on 6 matching bases. V was pared by 3 bases and J by 2 bases, with 10 bases between. Germline loops: CDR1 MDHEN, CDR2 SYDVKM. The CDR3 runs 14 residues. CDR3 sequence reads: CASSFLTGNYGYTF. CDR3 DNA sequence: TGTGCCAGCAGTTTCCTTACAGGGAACTATGGCTACACCTTC.

This rearrangement joins TRBV6-5 to TRBJ2-6; D call uncertain. V gave up 2 bases and J gave up 3 bases, with 8 bases separating them. In germline, CDR1 is MNHEY, CDR2 SVGAGI. CDR3 length: 15 amino acids. The CDR3 is CASSYRADGANVLTF. The CDR3, as DNA: TGTGCCAGCAGTTACCGAGCTGATGGGGCCAACGTCCTGACTTTC.

A single count supports this clone. Different DNA sequences within this sample yield the same CDR3. This sequence joins TRBV3-1 (or the pseudogene TRBV3-2) and TRBJ1-1; D remains unclear. The germline V gene encodes CDR1 LGHDT and CDR2 YNNKEL (reference sequence). There are 12 residues in the CDR3. Trimming took off 2 bases at V and 0 bases at J, with 1 base between the two ends. CDR3 amino acids: CASSQLNTEAFF. Here the CDR3 DNA reads TGTGCCAGCAGCCAACTGAACACTGAAGCTTTCTTT.